This TCR beta chain was identified during a study of blood T cell repertoires in COVID-19. Whole-study context: PBMCs, B-cell-depleted T cells, or T cells were the source of the cDNA or gDNA that made up the material.

This CDR3 has 15 amino acids. V shed 2 bases and J shed 5 bases, with 13 bases lying between them. The germline V gene encodes CDR1 SGDLS and CDR2 YYNGEE. TCRdb's table, derived via immunoSEQ multiplex PCR, lists solely in-frame clones and lacks some. In the table there are about 110,000 clones, around four fifths of which are singletons. The sequence was collected from a man aged 65 to 79 with acute or convalescent COVID-19. Material for sequencing was peripheral blood. The chain couples TRBV9 to TRBJ1-4; maybe TRBD1 (6 bases). CDR3: CASSVQTGVNEKLFF. CDR3 sequence (DNA): TGTGCCAGCAGCGTCCAGACAGGAGTAAATGAAAAACTGTTTTTT.